This passage covers 9 T cell receptor beta chains from one sample sequenced in a study of T cell changes during pregnancy in multiple sclerosis. The assay was immunoSEQ multiplex PCR, and TCRdb's table has in-frame clones only and misses some. The sample lists tens of thousands of clones; approximately 90% were seen once. The sample was CD4+ T cells from peripheral blood mononuclear cells, taken in the second trimester of pregnancy. These receptors came from a female donor with multiple sclerosis, enrolled in a pregnancy study.

This chain links TRBV2 with TRBJ1-1; 7 bases are shared with TRBD1. Germline lookup yields CDR1 SNHLY and CDR2 FYNNEI. The CDR3 has 16 amino acids. Losses at the gene ends were 5 bases for V and 4 bases for J; bases not matched to a gene: 13. The DNA of the CDR3 is TGTGCCAGCAGTTTTCTCAGGACAGGAGGAGTCACTGAAGCTTTCTTT. Translated, it gives CASSFLRTGGVTEAFF.

The V call is TRBV27, the J call TRBJ2-1, with D tentatively TRBD2 (6 bases). CDR1 and CDR2 from the germline V gene are MNHEY and SMNVEV (reference sequence). The CDR3 is 17 amino acids. V was cut by 2 bases and J by 5 bases, with 19 bases left in between. The CDR3 DNA reads as TGTGCCAGCAGTTTAAACGGCGGCCTGGGGAGGAACAATGAGCAGTTCTTC. Amino acid sequence: CASSLNGGLGRNNEQFF.

The count of this clone is one. The CDR3 is CASKEGRVTGELFF. CDR3 nucleotide sequence: TGTGCCAGCAAGGAGGGGCGGGTCACCGGGGAGCTGTTTTTT. The chain joins TRBV2 to TRBJ2-2; a possible D gene is TRBD2 (6 bases). The ends were cut back, 7 bases at V and 4 bases at J, with 13 bases in the middle. Per germline, CDR1 SNHLY and CDR2 FYNNEI. The CDR3 totals 14 residues.

The CDR3, as DNA: TGTGCCAGCAGTTTAGTAGCGGACAACTCCTACGAGCAGTACTTC. The encoded protein is CASSLVADNSYEQYF. The chain links TRBV27 to TRBJ2-7, with TRBD2 as a possible D gene (6 bases). CDR3 size: 15 residues. CDR1 is MNHEY and CDR2 is SMNVEV in the germline V gene (reference sequence). Trimming left V 2 bases short and J 0 bases short, with 11 bases between.

To note about this clone: Mismatch with germline at one junction end may stem from a read error. The J gene is TRBJ2-7, the V gene TRBV27; 7 positions agree with TRBD2. This CDR3 has 11 residues. The germline V gene has CDR1 MNHEY and CDR2 SMNVEV (reference sequence). The CDR3 is CASSFSREVHF. CDR3 nucleotide sequence: TGTGCCAGCAGTTTTTCACGGGAGGTTCACTTC.

The rearrangement links TRBV27 to TRBJ2-6; TRBD2 matches at 8 bases. In germline, CDR1 is MNHEY, CDR2 SMNVEV (reference sequence). V trimming: 4 bases; J trimming: 3 bases; junction bases outside the gene matches: 8. There are 17 residues in the CDR3. CDR3 nucleotides: TGTGCCAGCAGTTCAACGGGGGGGAATTTTGGGGCCAACGTCCTGACTTTC. This translates into CASSSTGGNFGANVLTF.

The chain combines TRBV4-2 with TRBJ2-1; TRBD2 matches at 14 bases. The CDR3 loop spans 17 amino acids. Trimming took 1 base from V and 5 from J; bases not matched to a gene: 4. Germline-derived CDR1 and CDR2 are LGHNA and YNFKEQ. The CDR3 is CASSQGGLAGVDNEQFF. The CDR3 DNA follows: TGTGCCAGCAGCCAAGGGGGACTAGCGGGAGTCGACAATGAGCAGTTCTTC.

This clone came up once. The chain employs TRBV28 and TRBJ1-1; 7 nucleotides align to TRBD1. The CDR3 is 14 residues long. V shed 4 bases and J 14 bases; nucleotides not matched to a gene: 16. Germline values: CDR1 MDHEN, CDR2 SYDVKM. The CDR3 DNA reads TGTGCCAGCAGTTCCCTAACCTCTGACAGGGCGACCTTCTTT. Its protein product is CASSSLTSDRATFF.

J is TRBJ2-1 and V is TRBV9; 9 bases match TRBD2. The CDR3 extends over 17 amino acids. V was clipped by 4 bases and J by 8 bases; unmatched bases: 16. Germline loops: CDR1 SGDLS, CDR2 YYNGEE. CDR3 bases: TGTGCCAGCAGCCCACGCGGGAGACTAGCGGTCTCGGATGAGCAGTTCTTC. Its protein product is CASSPRGRLAVSDEQFF.